Listed below are T cell receptor beta chains from one sample, sequenced in a study of identifying expanded T cells in peripheral blood. The method was immunoSEQ multiplex PCR; TCRdb's version includes in-frame clones alone and lacks a portion of them. The repertoire consists of around 81,000 clones, with about 85% occurring once and the leading ten covering just under 4.5%. Sequenced sample: blood. Receptor source: a person aged 18 to 75 in good health. CDR3s include the opening cysteine and the closing phenylalanine or tryptophan. The order of the fields is D gene, clone size, V gene, J gene, CDR3 DNA, CDR3 protein. D genes are given only for firm matches. Rows may omit the clone size; those that give it use once, few, many or a size class.

d_call: -
clone_size: once
v_call: TRBV11-3
j_call: TRBJ2-7
cdr3_nt: TGTGCCAGCAGCTTAGGAGTCGGAGGTCCCTACGAGCAGTACTTC
cdr3_aa: CASSLGVGGPYEQYF

d_call: -
clone_size: -
v_call: TRBV6-6
j_call: TRBJ2-2
cdr3_nt: TGTGCCAGCAGCAGACAGTCCCCCGGGGAGCTGTTTTTT
cdr3_aa: CASSRQSPGELFF

d_call: TRBD2
clone_size: -
v_call: TRBV7-8
j_call: TRBJ2-1
cdr3_nt: TGTGCCAGCAGCTTTCCCTCGAAGGGGCTACTAGCGTACAATGAGCAGTTCTTC
cdr3_aa: CASSFPSKGLLAYNEQFF

d_call: -
clone_size: -
v_call: TRBV11-3
j_call: TRBJ2-3
cdr3_nt: TGTGCCAGCAGCTTAGCGTCCCACGGGGGCCACACAGATACGCAGTATTTT
cdr3_aa: CASSLASHGGHTDTQYF

d_call: -
clone_size: -
v_call: TRBV7-2
j_call: TRBJ2-2
cdr3_nt: TGTGCCAGCAGCTCCAGAAGAAACACCGGGGAGCTGTTTTTT
cdr3_aa: CASSSRRNTGELFF

d_call: -
clone_size: -
v_call: TRBV20-1
j_call: TRBJ2-5
cdr3_nt: TGCAGTGCTATGGGGGAGACCCAGTACTTC
cdr3_aa: CSAMGETQYF

d_call: -
clone_size: -
v_call: TRBV9
j_call: TRBJ1-2
cdr3_nt: TGTGCCAGCAGCGTAGGTGATGGGTCGGATGGCTACACCTTC
cdr3_aa: CASSVGDGSDGYTF

d_call: -
clone_size: -
v_call: TRBV7-2
j_call: TRBJ2-1
cdr3_nt: TGTGCCAGCAGCCTACGGGGGATAGGGGAGCAGTTCTTC
cdr3_aa: CASSLRGIGEQFF

d_call: -
clone_size: -
v_call: TRBV19
j_call: TRBJ1-4
cdr3_nt: TGTGCCAGTAGGAGGCTCACGGGCTTTAATGAAAAACTGTTTTTT
cdr3_aa: CASRRLTGFNEKLFF

d_call: -
clone_size: few
v_call: TRBV16
j_call: TRBJ1-5
cdr3_nt: TGTGCCAGCAGCCAATTGGGCAATCAGCCCCAGCATTTT
cdr3_aa: CASSQLGNQPQHF

d_call: TRBD2
clone_size: -
v_call: TRBV2
j_call: TRBJ2-3
cdr3_nt: TGTGCCAGCAGTGATGCGGGGGGAGGCACAGATACGCAGTATTTT
cdr3_aa: CASSDAGGGTDTQYF

d_call: -
clone_size: -
v_call: TRBV29-1
j_call: TRBJ1-2
cdr3_nt: TGCAGCGTTGAAGATATACAGCTTGGGTATGGCTACACCTTC
cdr3_aa: CSVEDIQLGYGYTF

d_call: -
clone_size: -
v_call: TRBV7-2
j_call: TRBJ1-2
cdr3_nt: TGTGCCAGCAGCTCCACGGGCGGGAACGGGAAGGGCTACACCTTC
cdr3_aa: CASSSTGGNGKGYTF

d_call: -
clone_size: -
v_call: TRBV21-1
j_call: TRBJ1-5
cdr3_nt: TGTGCCAGCACCCGATGGGACAGGGATCGGCAGCCCCAGCATTTT
cdr3_aa: CASTRWDRDRQPQHF

d_call: -
clone_size: -
v_call: TRBV5-1
j_call: TRBJ2-7
cdr3_nt: TGCGCCAGCAGCTGGCCGAGGGGGGTCAGTAGCCGTTCCTACGAGCAGTACTTC
cdr3_aa: CASSWPRGVSSRSYEQYF

d_call: -
clone_size: -
v_call: TRBV6-5
j_call: TRBJ1-6
cdr3_nt: TGTGCCAGCAGAAGCCCACAGGGAAGTAATTCACCCCTCCACTTT
cdr3_aa: CASRSPQGSNSPLHF

d_call: -
clone_size: -
v_call: TRBV6-5
j_call: TRBJ1-2
cdr3_nt: TGTGCCAGCAGTTACTCGACGACCGCCGGGGGCTACACCTTC
cdr3_aa: CASSYSTTAGGYTF

d_call: -
clone_size: few
v_call: TRBV18
j_call: TRBJ2-5
cdr3_nt: TGTGCCAGCTCACTCTCTTCAGGGACCGAGACCCAGTACTTC
cdr3_aa: CASSLSSGTETQYF

d_call: TRBD1
clone_size: -
v_call: TRBV2
j_call: TRBJ1-2
cdr3_nt: TGTGCCAGCGACCAGGACAGGGGACTGTTTAACTATGGCTACACCTTC
cdr3_aa: CASDQDRGLFNYGYTF

d_call: -
clone_size: -
v_call: TRBV6-1
j_call: TRBJ1-2
cdr3_nt: TGTGCCAGCAGGGCCCCCCTTGGCTACACCTTC
cdr3_aa: CASRAPLGYTF

d_call: -
clone_size: once
v_call: TRBV29-1
j_call: TRBJ1-2
cdr3_nt: TGCAGCGTTGAAGATCCGGATGGCTACACCTTC
cdr3_aa: CSVEDPDGYTF

d_call: -
clone_size: few
v_call: TRBV7-6
j_call: TRBJ1-5
cdr3_nt: TGTGCCAGCAGCGCACGGACGGGCGATCAGCCCCAGCATTTT
cdr3_aa: CASSARTGDQPQHF

d_call: -
clone_size: -
v_call: TRBV7-6
j_call: TRBJ1-6
cdr3_nt: TGTGCCAGCAGCACCAGGGGATATGACAATTCACCCCTCCACTTT
cdr3_aa: CASSTRGYDNSPLHF

d_call: -
clone_size: -
v_call: TRBV6-1
j_call: TRBJ1-2
cdr3_nt: TGTGCCAGCACTACGTTGGGTTACAATGGCTACACCTTC
cdr3_aa: CASTTLGYNGYTF

d_call: -
clone_size: -
v_call: TRBV6-6
j_call: TRBJ2-5
cdr3_nt: TGTGCCAGCAGTTACACTAGGGGCCAGAATCAAGAGACCCAGTACTTC
cdr3_aa: CASSYTRGQNQETQYF

d_call: -
clone_size: few
v_call: TRBV2
j_call: TRBJ1-2
cdr3_nt: TGTGCCAGCATGAGGGGCTACACCTTC
cdr3_aa: CASMRGYTF

d_call: -
clone_size: -
v_call: TRBV5-6
j_call: TRBJ1-6
cdr3_nt: TGTGCCAGCAGCCGGATGGGCTCCTATAATTCACCCCTCCACTTT
cdr3_aa: CASSRMGSYNSPLHF

d_call: TRBD1
clone_size: -
v_call: TRBV7-7
j_call: TRBJ2-7
cdr3_nt: TGTGCCAGCAGCCCCGGACAGGGGGCCTACGAGCAGTACTTC
cdr3_aa: CASSPGQGAYEQYF

d_call: TRBD2
clone_size: -
v_call: TRBV7-2
j_call: TRBJ2-3
cdr3_nt: TGTGCCAGCAGCTTAGCTATAGCGGGGGGCGTCACAGATACGCAGTATTTT
cdr3_aa: CASSLAIAGGVTDTQYF

d_call: -
clone_size: -
v_call: TRBV30
j_call: TRBJ1-6
cdr3_nt: TGTGCCTGGAGTGAACAGATGAAGTCACCCCTCCACTTT
cdr3_aa: CAWSEQMKSPLHF

d_call: TRBD1
clone_size: -
v_call: TRBV19
j_call: TRBJ1-5
cdr3_nt: TGTGCCAGTAGTCACACAGTGACAGGGGTCTATAGCAATCAGCCCCAGCATTTT
cdr3_aa: CASSHTVTGVYSNQPQHF

d_call: -
clone_size: -
v_call: TRBV11-3
j_call: TRBJ2-2
cdr3_nt: TGTGCCAGCAGCTTAGATCGCAGGGCCGGGGAGCTGTTTTTT
cdr3_aa: CASSLDRRAGELFF

d_call: TRBD1
clone_size: -
v_call: TRBV5-1
j_call: TRBJ1-1
cdr3_nt: TGCGCCAGCAGTTCGGGACAGCCTGAAGCTTTCTTT
cdr3_aa: CASSSGQPEAFF

d_call: -
clone_size: -
v_call: TRBV7-2
j_call: TRBJ1-4
cdr3_nt: TGTGCCAGCAGCTTAGTGGGCCAGGGTTTAGGAGCAACTAATGAAAAACTGTTTTTT
cdr3_aa: CASSLVGQGLGATNEKLFF

d_call: TRBD1
clone_size: once
v_call: TRBV7-9
j_call: TRBJ2-5
cdr3_nt: TGTGCCAGCAGCCTATACTCGGGACAGGGTTCAGCACGAGAGACCCAGTACTTC
cdr3_aa: CASSLYSGQGSARETQYF

d_call: -
clone_size: -
v_call: TRBV9
j_call: TRBJ2-3
cdr3_nt: TGTGCCAGCAGCGTAGCTCAGGGGATAGACGCGACGGATACGCAGTATTTT
cdr3_aa: CASSVAQGIDATDTQYF

d_call: -
clone_size: -
v_call: TRBV25-1
j_call: TRBJ1-1
cdr3_nt: TGTGCCAGCAGTGAGGGGGTGGGCGCTTTCTTT
cdr3_aa: CASSEGVGAFF

d_call: -
clone_size: -
v_call: TRBV30
j_call: TRBJ1-2
cdr3_nt: TGTGCCTGGAGTGTACCCCCGACACTTCCCTATGGCTACACCTTC
cdr3_aa: CAWSVPPTLPYGYTF

d_call: TRBD2
clone_size: -
v_call: TRBV10-3
j_call: TRBJ2-2
cdr3_nt: TGTGCCACGTACCAGGGAGGGCGGATTACCGGGGAGCTGTTTTTT
cdr3_aa: CATYQGGRITGELFF

d_call: -
clone_size: -
v_call: TRBV7-9
j_call: TRBJ1-1
cdr3_nt: TGTGCCAGCAGCTCGGCCGAAGGACCAAAGAACACTGAAGCTTTCTTT
cdr3_aa: CASSSAEGPKNTEAFF

d_call: TRBD2
clone_size: -
v_call: TRBV4-3
j_call: TRBJ2-3
cdr3_nt: TGCGCCAGCAGCCAAGATGGACTAGCGGGGGCAAGAGATACGCAGTATTTT
cdr3_aa: CASSQDGLAGARDTQYF

d_call: -
clone_size: -
v_call: TRBV23-1
j_call: TRBJ2-7
cdr3_nt: TGCGCCAGCTTTGGGCGGTTCTCGAACGAGCAGTACTTC
cdr3_aa: CASFGRFSNEQYF

d_call: -
clone_size: -
v_call: TRBV10-3
j_call: TRBJ2-7
cdr3_nt: TGTGCCTCCCAAGGTAGGGACAACAAGCAGTACTTC
cdr3_aa: CASQGRDNKQYF

d_call: TRBD2
clone_size: -
v_call: TRBV6-6
j_call: TRBJ2-3
cdr3_nt: TGTGCCAGCAGTTACTCGTCTGCGGGGGGGGCAGATACGCAGTATTTT
cdr3_aa: CASSYSSAGGADTQYF

d_call: -
clone_size: -
v_call: TRBV5-5
j_call: TRBJ1-2
cdr3_nt: TGTGCCAGCAGCTTAAATGGGAACTATGGCTACACCTTC
cdr3_aa: CASSLNGNYGYTF

d_call: TRBD1
clone_size: -
v_call: TRBV6-1
j_call: TRBJ1-5
cdr3_nt: TGTGCCAGCAGAATATCCGGGACAGTCAATCAGCCCCAGCATTTT
cdr3_aa: CASRISGTVNQPQHF

d_call: -
clone_size: -
v_call: TRBV2
j_call: TRBJ2-5
cdr3_nt: TGTGCCACCTTATGGACAGCAAGTCCGGGGACCCAGTACTTC
cdr3_aa: CATLWTASPGTQYF

d_call: -
clone_size: -
v_call: TRBV7-9
j_call: TRBJ1-2
cdr3_nt: TGTGCCAGCAGCTTACCCGCGGGGAGTGGCTACACCTTC
cdr3_aa: CASSLPAGSGYTF

d_call: -
clone_size: -
v_call: TRBV6-6
j_call: TRBJ1-2
cdr3_nt: TGTGCCAGCAGTTACACGGACAGCAGAAGCGGCTACACCTTC
cdr3_aa: CASSYTDSRSGYTF

d_call: -
clone_size: -
v_call: TRBV7-3
j_call: TRBJ1-1
cdr3_nt: TGTGCCAGCAGCCCCTCACAGGGATACACTGAAGCTTTCTTT
cdr3_aa: CASSPSQGYTEAFF

d_call: -
clone_size: once
v_call: TRBV5-1
j_call: TRBJ1-2
cdr3_nt: TGCGCCACCAGACTTCTCCCAGATCTTAACTATGGCTACACCTTC
cdr3_aa: CATRLLPDLNYGYTF

d_call: TRBD1
clone_size: -
v_call: TRBV7-2
j_call: TRBJ2-7
cdr3_nt: TGTGCCAGCAGTTACGACAGGGTGAAGGACGAGCAGTACTTC
cdr3_aa: CASSYDRVKDEQYF

d_call: -
clone_size: -
v_call: TRBV5-1
j_call: TRBJ1-1
cdr3_nt: TGCGCCAGCAGCTTGGATCACAACACTGAAGCTTTCTTT
cdr3_aa: CASSLDHNTEAFF

d_call: TRBD1
clone_size: -
v_call: TRBV18
j_call: TRBJ1-1
cdr3_nt: TGTGCCAGCTCACCACAGGGGGCGGACACTGAAGCTTTCTTT
cdr3_aa: CASSPQGADTEAFF

d_call: -
clone_size: -
v_call: TRBV13
j_call: TRBJ2-2
cdr3_nt: TGTGCCAGCAGCTTAGGAGCCGGGGAGCTGTTTTTT
cdr3_aa: CASSLGAGELFF

d_call: TRBD1
clone_size: few
v_call: TRBV2
j_call: TRBJ2-7
cdr3_nt: TGTGCCAGCGGACCGACAGGGGGTCGGTACGAGCAGTACTTC
cdr3_aa: CASGPTGGRYEQYF

d_call: TRBD1
clone_size: -
v_call: TRBV11-2
j_call: TRBJ1-2
cdr3_nt: TGTGCCAGCAGCTTAGAAAGGGGGCGAGCTAACTATGGCTACACCTTC
cdr3_aa: CASSLERGRANYGYTF